Described below is a single T cell receptor beta chain sequence and its context. As yet, its antigen is unknown. This sample is drawn from a study of shared clonotypes between healthy human individuals. Study results and caveats: Of the naive CD4 clonotypes, about 5% were shared across a few donors. Generation of non-shared clonotypes was less probable than generation of clonotypes shared by all four donors. The diversity represented, both genetic and in exposure history, was limited by few donors.

Germline CDR1 MNHEY, CDR2 SVGAGI. Trimming removed 0 bases from V and 4 bases from J, with 12 bases in between. The CDR3 consists of 15 residues. Libraries were prepared by immunoSEQ multiplex PCR; TCRdb keeps only in-frame clonotypes and omits some of them. The data hold 740,000 or so clones, with about 80% observed a single time. This clonotype originated in a young woman in good health. The V gene is TRBV6-5, the J gene TRBJ1-2, with a possible D match to TRBD1 (5 bases). Sequencing was done on a sample of memory CD4+ T cells sorted from blood. Indicated subset: CD45RA-negative fraction. CDR3 nucleotides: TGTGCCAGCAGTTACTCGACAGTTGCCGTCTATGGCTACACCTTC. Its translation is CASSYSTVAVYGYTF.